This section outlines one T cell receptor (beta chain) sequence together with its context. The data derive from a study of blood T cell repertoires in COVID-19. Study overall: Material from acute and convalescent COVID-19 was sourced from the United States, Italy and Spain.

TCRdb keeps only in-frame clones here, not all; method: immunoSEQ multiplex PCR. The data hold 91,000 or so clones, with roughly four fifths observed a single time. The sequence was collected from a man aged 50-59 years with active or convalescent COVID-19. What was sequenced was peripheral blood.

The CDR3 protein is CASSPGGYYGYTF. In DNA, the CDR3 is TGTGCCAGCAGCCCCGGGGGGTACTATGGCTACACCTTC. The genes are TRBV6-5 and TRBJ1-2; D is perhaps TRBD1 (5 bases). The CDR3 loop spans 13 amino acids. Trimming removed 6 bases at V and 3 bases at J, with 11 bases between. The germline CDR1 and CDR2 sequences are MNHEY and SVGAGI.